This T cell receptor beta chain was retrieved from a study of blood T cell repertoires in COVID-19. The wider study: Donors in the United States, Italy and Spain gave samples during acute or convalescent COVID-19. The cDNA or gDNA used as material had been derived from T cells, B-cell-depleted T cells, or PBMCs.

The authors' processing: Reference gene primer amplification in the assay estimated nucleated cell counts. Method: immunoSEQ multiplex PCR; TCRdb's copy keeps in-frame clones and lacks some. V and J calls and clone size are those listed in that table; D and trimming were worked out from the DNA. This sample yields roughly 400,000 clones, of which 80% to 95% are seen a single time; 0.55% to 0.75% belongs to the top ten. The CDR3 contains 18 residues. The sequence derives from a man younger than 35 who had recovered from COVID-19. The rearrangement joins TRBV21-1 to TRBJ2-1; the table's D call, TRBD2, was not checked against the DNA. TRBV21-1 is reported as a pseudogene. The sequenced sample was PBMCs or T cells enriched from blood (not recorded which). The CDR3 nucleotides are TGTGCCAGCAGCAAAGTCCCAGCGGGACCCTTACCGTACAATGAGCAGTTCTTC. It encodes CASSKVPAGPLPYNEQFF.